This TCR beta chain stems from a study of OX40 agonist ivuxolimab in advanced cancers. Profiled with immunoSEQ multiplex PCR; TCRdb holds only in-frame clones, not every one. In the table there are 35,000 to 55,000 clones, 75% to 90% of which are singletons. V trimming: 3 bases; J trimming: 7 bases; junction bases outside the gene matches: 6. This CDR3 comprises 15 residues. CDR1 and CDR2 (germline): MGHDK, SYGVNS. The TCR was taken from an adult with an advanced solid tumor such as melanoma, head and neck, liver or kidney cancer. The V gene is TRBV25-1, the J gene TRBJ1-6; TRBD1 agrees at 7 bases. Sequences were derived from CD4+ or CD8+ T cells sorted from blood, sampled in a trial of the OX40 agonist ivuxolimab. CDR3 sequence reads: CASSDVQGTNSPLHF. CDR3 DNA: TGTGCCAGCAGTGACGTACAGGGGACCAATTCACCCCTCCACTTT.